This T cell receptor beta chain derives from a study of glioma-infiltrating T cells after dendritic cell vaccination. Time point described: after dendritic cell vaccination, including at tumor progression/relapse. CDR1 and CDR2 from the germline V gene are GTSNPN and SVGIG (reference sequence). CDR3 length equals 15 residues. V lost 2 bases and J lost 2, with 16 bases in between. Profiling relied on immunoSEQ multiplex PCR, and the TCRdb table lists in-frame clones only, not all of them. This table has about 100,000 clones, roughly 80% appearing once. This specimen consisted of blood, obtained after dendritic cell vaccination. This TCR came from a human donor with glioblastoma. The J gene is TRBJ2-7, the V gene TRBV30; TRBD2 is a possible D gene (6 bases). CDR3 amino acids: CAWSFGGASPYEQYF. CDR3 in DNA: TGTGCCTGGAGTTTCGGGGGAGCTTCTCCCTACGAGCAGTACTTC.